This T cell receptor (beta chain) was captured in a study of cytomegalovirus exposure and HLA in healthy donors. Germline CDR1 is LGHNA and CDR2 is YNFKEQ. This CDR3 spans 14 amino acids. After removal of 1 base from V and 4 bases from J, the junction contained 3 bases not matched to a gene. PCR involved 60 Vbeta and 13 Jbeta primers. Sequenced by immunoSEQ multiplex PCR; TCRdb stores in-frame clones only, minus some. This sample has approximately 170,000 clones; roughly 77% occur once, and the top ten carry about 4.5%. The receptor's source is a man aged 18 to 30 in good health and CMV-seropositive. This rearrangement joins TRBV4-2 to TRBJ1-2; TRBD1 agrees at 7 bases. Material for sequencing was PBMCs. This CDR3 reads CASSQGTGVYGYTF. In nucleotides, the CDR3 is TGTGCCAGCAGCCAAGGGACAGGCGTCTATGGCTACACCTTC.